Sequencing of this TCR beta chain was carried out in a study of PD-1 blockade in classical Hodgkin lymphoma. Documented time point: cycle 4 day 1 (C4D1), after around six weeks of nivolumab. With no exception, relapse followed autologous stem cell transplantation in all patients, and brentuximab vedotin exposure varied. TCRdb's copy holds only in-frame clones and misses some; the assay was immunoSEQ multiplex PCR. The table shows about 44,000 clones, with around three fifths occurring only once. The sequence was obtained from a human donor with classical Hodgkin lymphoma. This sample comprised peripheral blood mononuclear cells (PBMCs), obtained before the fourth cycle of nivolumab.

The DNA for the CDR3 is TGTGCCAGCAGCTCCAACTCCTACAATGAGCAGTTCTTC. It encodes CASSSNSYNEQFF. This chain connects TRBV7-2 to TRBJ2-1; D unresolved. This CDR3 has 13 residues. Trimming took off 4 bases at V and 0 bases at J, with 4 bases between the two ends. Germline CDR1 reads SGHTA; CDR2 reads FQGNSA.